This T cell receptor beta chain was sequenced in a study of cytomegalovirus exposure and HLA in healthy donors. At the level of the study: A prior analysis found 117 million unique TCR beta sequences from some 200 million T cells.

Study findings and constraints: From TCR beta sequences, most subjects' HLA-A and HLA-B alleles were reportedly predicted accurately. Certain indistinguishable V segments, among them TRBV6-2 and TRBV6-3, were excluded. Researchers catalogued 160 or so TCR beta chains as cytomegalovirus-associated.

PCR involved 60 Vbeta and 13 Jbeta primers. Clones were sequenced by immunoSEQ multiplex PCR, and TCRdb holds only the in-frame ones, with some missing. The data hold fewer than 250,000 clones, with over 80% observed a single time. Notes on this clone: Its antigen is currently unknown.

V was trimmed by 5 bases and J by 2 bases, leaving 3 bases between them. Germline-derived CDR1 and CDR2 are SGHVS and FQNEAQ. The CDR3 length is 11 residues. This clonotype was obtained from a boy younger than 10 in good health and CMV-seronegative. The rearrangement joins TRBV7-8 to TRBJ2-5, with D unclear. Specimen: PBMCs. DNA of the CDR3: TGTGCCAGCAGCCTGCAAGAGACCCAGTACTTC. Translating it yields CASSLQETQYF. The entire variable domain, with the rest obtained from reference TRBV7-8 and TRBJ2-5, is as follows: GAGVSQSPRYKVAKRGQDVALRCDPISGHVSLFWYQQALGQGPEFLTYFQNEAQLDKSGLPSDRFFAERPEGSVSTLKIQRTQQEDSAVYLCASSLQETQYFGPGTRLLVL.